This is a list of T cell receptor beta chains from one sample in a study of cytomegalovirus exposure and HLA in healthy donors. Libraries were prepared by immunoSEQ multiplex PCR; TCRdb keeps only in-frame clonotypes and omits some of them. Of around 200,000 clones in the sample, about 80% were seen once. Sequenced: PBMCs. The source of these receptors is a girl aged 5-17 years in good health and CMV-seronegative. The CDR3 runs from the conserved cysteine through the conserved F or W. Each record gives: V gene, J gene, clone size, D gene, CDR3 DNA, CDR3 protein. A D gene is named only where the DNA matches it firmly. Only some rows state a clone size, as once, few, many or a class for expanded clones.

v_call: TRBV28
j_call: TRBJ2-1
clone_size: .
d_call: TRBD1
cdr3_nt: TGTGCCAGCGGGGGGGGACAGGGAATAAATTACGACAATGAGCAGTTCTTC
cdr3_aa: CASGGGQGINYDNEQFF

v_call: TRBV5-8
j_call: TRBJ1-5
clone_size: once
d_call: TRBD1
cdr3_nt: TGTGCCAGCAGCCCCGGACAGGGGGGGGCTCAGCCCCAGCATTTT
cdr3_aa: CASSPGQGGAQPQHF

v_call: TRBV18
j_call: TRBJ2-7
clone_size: .
d_call: .
cdr3_nt: TGTGCCAGCTCACCAGTGGGCAGCTCCTACGAGCAGTACTTC
cdr3_aa: CASSPVGSSYEQYF

v_call: TRBV30
j_call: TRBJ2-7
clone_size: .
d_call: .
cdr3_nt: TGTGCCTGGAGTCGCCGCGTGGGGAGCGGTAACTCCTACGAGCAGTACTTC
cdr3_aa: CAWSRRVGSGNSYEQYF

v_call: TRBV6-5
j_call: TRBJ1-2
clone_size: once
d_call: TRBD1
cdr3_nt: TGTGCCAGCAGAAATACAGGGGCGAAAGGCTATGGCTACACCTTC
cdr3_aa: CASRNTGAKGYGYTF

v_call: TRBV25-1
j_call: TRBJ2-5
clone_size: .
d_call: TRBD1
cdr3_nt: TGTGCCAGCAGTGATGCCGGACAGGCCCTCCAAGAGACCCAGTACTTC
cdr3_aa: CASSDAGQALQETQYF

v_call: TRBV7-9
j_call: TRBJ2-1
clone_size: .
d_call: TRBD2
cdr3_nt: TGTGCCAGCAGCCGCGGGACTAGCGGGGCCATCGGGGGGAATGAGCAGTTCTTC
cdr3_aa: CASSRGTSGAIGGNEQFF

v_call: TRBV2
j_call: TRBJ2-3
clone_size: .
d_call: .
cdr3_nt: TGTGCCAGCAGACCAAGCCCAGATACGCAGTATTTT
cdr3_aa: CASRPSPDTQYF

v_call: TRBV5-8
j_call: TRBJ2-1
clone_size: .
d_call: .
cdr3_nt: TGTGCCAGCAATCAGGGGTATAATGAGCAGTTCTTC
cdr3_aa: CASNQGYNEQFF

v_call: TRBV27
j_call: TRBJ1-5
clone_size: once
d_call: .
cdr3_nt: TGTGCCAGCAGTTTACAGGTTAATCAGCCCCAGCATTTT
cdr3_aa: CASSLQVNQPQHF